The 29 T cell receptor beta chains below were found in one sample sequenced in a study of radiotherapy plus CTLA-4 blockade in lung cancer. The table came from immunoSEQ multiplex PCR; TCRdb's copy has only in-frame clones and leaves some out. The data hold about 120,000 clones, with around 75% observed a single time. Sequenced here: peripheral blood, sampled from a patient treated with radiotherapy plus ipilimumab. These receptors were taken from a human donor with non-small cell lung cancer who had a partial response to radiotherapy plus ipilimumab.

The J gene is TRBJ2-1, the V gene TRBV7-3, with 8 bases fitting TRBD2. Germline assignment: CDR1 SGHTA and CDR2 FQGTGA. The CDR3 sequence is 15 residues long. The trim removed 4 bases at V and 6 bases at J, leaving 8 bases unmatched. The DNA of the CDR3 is TGTGCCAGCAGCTCCACCGGGACTAGTTCCAATGAGCAGTTCTTC. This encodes CASSSTGTSSNEQFF. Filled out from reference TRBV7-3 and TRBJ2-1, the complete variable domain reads GAGVSQTPSNKVTEKGKYVELRCDPISGHTALYWYRQSLGQGPEFLIYFQGTGAADDSGLPNDRFFAVRPEGSVSTLKIQRTERGDSAVYLCASSSTGTSSNEQFFGPGTRLTVL.

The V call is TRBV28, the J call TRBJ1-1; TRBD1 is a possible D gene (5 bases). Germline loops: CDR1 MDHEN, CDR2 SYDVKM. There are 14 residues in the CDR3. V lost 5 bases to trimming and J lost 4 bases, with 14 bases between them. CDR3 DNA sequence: TGTGCCAGCAGTCCCGGGCAGGGTTTCACTGAAGCTTTCTTT. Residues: CASSPGQGFTEAFF.

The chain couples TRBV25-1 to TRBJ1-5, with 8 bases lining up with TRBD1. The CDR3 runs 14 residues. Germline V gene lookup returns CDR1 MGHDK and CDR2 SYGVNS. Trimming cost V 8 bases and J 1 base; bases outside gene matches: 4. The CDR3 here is CASRGQGSNQPQHF. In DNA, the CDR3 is TGTGCCAGCCGCGGACAGGGAAGCAATCAGCCCCAGCATTTT.

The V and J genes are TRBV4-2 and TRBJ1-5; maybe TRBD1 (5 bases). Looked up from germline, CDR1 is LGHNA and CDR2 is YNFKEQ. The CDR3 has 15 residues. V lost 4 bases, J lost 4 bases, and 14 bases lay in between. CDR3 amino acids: CASSLYSGGNQPQHF. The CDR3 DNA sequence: TGTGCCAGCAGCCTCTATTCCGGGGGGAATCAGCCCCAGCATTTT.

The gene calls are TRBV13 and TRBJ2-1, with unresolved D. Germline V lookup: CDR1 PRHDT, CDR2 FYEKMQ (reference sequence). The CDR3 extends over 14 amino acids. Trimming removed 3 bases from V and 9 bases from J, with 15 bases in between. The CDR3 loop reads CASSLYSSVREQFF. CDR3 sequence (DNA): TGTGCCAGCAGCTTGTACAGTTCCGTACGTGAGCAGTTCTTC.

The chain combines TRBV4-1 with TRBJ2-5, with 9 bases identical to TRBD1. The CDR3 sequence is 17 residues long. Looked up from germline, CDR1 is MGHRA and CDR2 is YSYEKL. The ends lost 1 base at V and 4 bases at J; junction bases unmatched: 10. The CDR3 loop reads CASSQGGTGTSVETQYF. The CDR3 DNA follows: TGCGCCAGCAGCCAAGGAGGGACAGGGACCTCTGTAGAGACCCAGTACTTC.

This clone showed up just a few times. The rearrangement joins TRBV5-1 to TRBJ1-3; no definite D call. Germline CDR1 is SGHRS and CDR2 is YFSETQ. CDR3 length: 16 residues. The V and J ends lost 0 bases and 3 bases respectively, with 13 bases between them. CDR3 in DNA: TGCGCCAGCAGCTTGGAAGGAGGCCCGGTTGGAAACACCATATATTTT. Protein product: CASSLEGGPVGNTIYF.

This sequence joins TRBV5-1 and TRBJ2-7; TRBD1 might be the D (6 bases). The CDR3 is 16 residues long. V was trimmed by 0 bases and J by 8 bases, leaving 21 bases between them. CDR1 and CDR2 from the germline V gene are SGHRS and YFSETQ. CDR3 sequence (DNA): TGCGCCAGCAGCTTGGGACCGGGACAATCGTTCAATCAGCAGTACTTC. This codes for CASSLGPGQSFNQQYF.

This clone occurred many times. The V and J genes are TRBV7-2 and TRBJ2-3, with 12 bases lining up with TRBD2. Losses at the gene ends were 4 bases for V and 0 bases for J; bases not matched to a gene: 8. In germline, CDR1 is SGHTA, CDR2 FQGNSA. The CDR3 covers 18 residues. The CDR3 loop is CASSYKASGRASTDTQYF. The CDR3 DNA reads TGTGCCAGCAGCTATAAAGCTAGCGGGAGGGCTAGCACAGATACGCAGTATTTT. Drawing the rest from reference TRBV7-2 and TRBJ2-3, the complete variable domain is GAGVSQSPSNKVTEKGKDVELRCDPISGHTALYWYRQSLGQGLEFLIYFQGNSAPDKSGLPSDRFSAERTGGSVSTLTIQRTQQEDSAVYLCASSYKASGRASTDTQYFGPGTRLTVL.

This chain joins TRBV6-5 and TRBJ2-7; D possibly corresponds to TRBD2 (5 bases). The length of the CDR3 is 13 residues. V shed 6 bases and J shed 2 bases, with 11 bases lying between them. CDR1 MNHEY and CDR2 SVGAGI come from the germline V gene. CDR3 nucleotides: TGTGCCAGCAGCGCGGGCTCCACCTACGAGCAGTACTTC. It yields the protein CASSAGSTYEQYF.

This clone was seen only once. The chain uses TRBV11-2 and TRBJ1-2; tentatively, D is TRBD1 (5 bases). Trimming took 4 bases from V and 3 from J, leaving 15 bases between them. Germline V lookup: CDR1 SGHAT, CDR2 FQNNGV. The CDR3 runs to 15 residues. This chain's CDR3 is CASSSLQGRDYGYTF. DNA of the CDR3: TGTGCCAGCAGCTCACTCCAGGGAAGGGACTATGGCTACACCTTC.

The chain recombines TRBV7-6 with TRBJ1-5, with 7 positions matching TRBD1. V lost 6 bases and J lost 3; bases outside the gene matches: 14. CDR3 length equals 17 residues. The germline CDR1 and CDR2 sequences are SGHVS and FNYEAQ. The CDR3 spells CASSPSTGTANNQPQHF. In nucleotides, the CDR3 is TGTGCCAGCAGTCCAAGCACCGGGACAGCGAACAATCAGCCCCAGCATTTT.

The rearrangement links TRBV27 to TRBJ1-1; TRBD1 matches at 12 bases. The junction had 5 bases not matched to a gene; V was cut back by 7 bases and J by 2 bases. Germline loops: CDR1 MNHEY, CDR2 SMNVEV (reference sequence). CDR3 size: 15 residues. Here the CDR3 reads CASNTGQGANTEAFF. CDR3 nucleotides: TGTGCCAGCAACACGGGACAGGGGGCTAACACTGAAGCTTTCTTT.

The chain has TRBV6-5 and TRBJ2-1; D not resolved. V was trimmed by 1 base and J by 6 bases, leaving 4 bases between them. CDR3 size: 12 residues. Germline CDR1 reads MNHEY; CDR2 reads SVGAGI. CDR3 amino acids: CASSYYGNEQFF. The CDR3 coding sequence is TGTGCCAGCAGTTACTACGGCAATGAGCAGTTCTTC.

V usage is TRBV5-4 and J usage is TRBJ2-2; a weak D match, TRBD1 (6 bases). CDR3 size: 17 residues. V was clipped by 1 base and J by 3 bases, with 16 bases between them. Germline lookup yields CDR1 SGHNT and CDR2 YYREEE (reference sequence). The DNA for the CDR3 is TGTGCCAGCAGCTTGAAGGGGGACGGGTTGGACACCGGGGAGCTGTTTTTT. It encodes CASSLKGDGLDTGELFF.

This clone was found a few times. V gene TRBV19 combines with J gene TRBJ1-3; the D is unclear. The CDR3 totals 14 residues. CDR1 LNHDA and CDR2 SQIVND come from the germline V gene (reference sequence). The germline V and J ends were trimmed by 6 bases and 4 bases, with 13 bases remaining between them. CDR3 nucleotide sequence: TGTGCCAGTAGGGATGCGGCGGTAGGAAACACCATATATTTT. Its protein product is CASRDAAVGNTIYF.

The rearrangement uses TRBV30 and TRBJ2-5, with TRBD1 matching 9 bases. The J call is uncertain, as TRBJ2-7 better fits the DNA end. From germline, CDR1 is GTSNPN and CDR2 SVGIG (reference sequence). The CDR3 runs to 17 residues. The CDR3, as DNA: TGTGCCTGGAGTGTATTAAGGTCCGGGACAGGGCTTGACGAGCAGTACTTC. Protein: CAWSVLRSGTGLDEQYF.

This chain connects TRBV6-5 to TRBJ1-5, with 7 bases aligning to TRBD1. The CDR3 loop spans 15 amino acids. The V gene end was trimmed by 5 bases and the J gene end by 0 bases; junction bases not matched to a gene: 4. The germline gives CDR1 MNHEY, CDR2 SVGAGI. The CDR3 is CASSPTGFSNQPQHF. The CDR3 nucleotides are TGTGCCAGCAGTCCGACAGGGTTTAGCAATCAGCCCCAGCATTTT.

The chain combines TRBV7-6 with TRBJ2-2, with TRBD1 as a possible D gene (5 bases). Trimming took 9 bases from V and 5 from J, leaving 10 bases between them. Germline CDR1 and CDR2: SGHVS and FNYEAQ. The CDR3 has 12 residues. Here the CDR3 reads CASSGQTGELFF. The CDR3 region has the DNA TGTGCCAGTTCAGGGCAGACCGGGGAGCTGTTTTTT. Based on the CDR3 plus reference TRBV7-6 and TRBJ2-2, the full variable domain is GAGVSQSPRYKVTKRGQDVALRCDPISGHVSLYWYRQALGQGPEFLTYFNYEAQQDKSGLPNDRFSAERPEGSISTLTIQRTEQRDSAMYRCASSGQTGELFFGEGSRLTVL.

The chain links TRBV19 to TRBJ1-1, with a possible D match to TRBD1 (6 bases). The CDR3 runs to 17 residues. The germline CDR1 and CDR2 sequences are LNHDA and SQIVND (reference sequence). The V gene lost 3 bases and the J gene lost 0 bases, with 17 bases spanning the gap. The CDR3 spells CASSIYVAGALNTEAFF. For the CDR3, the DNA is TGTGCCAGTAGTATTTACGTGGCAGGGGCATTGAACACTGAAGCTTTCTTT.

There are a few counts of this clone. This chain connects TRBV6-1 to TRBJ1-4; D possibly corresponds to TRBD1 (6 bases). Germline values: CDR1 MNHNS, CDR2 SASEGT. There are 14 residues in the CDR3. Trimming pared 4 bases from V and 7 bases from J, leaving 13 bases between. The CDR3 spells CASSAAGGREKLFF. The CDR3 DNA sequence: TGTGCCAGCAGTGCCGCGGGGGGGCGTGAAAAACTGTTTTTT.

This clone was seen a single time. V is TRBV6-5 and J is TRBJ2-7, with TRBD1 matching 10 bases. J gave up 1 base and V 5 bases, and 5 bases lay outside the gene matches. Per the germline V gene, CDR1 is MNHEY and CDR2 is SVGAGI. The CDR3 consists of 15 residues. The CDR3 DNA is TGTGCCAGCAGTGGGGGACAGGGGACTTCCTACGAGCAGTACTTC. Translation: CASSGGQGTSYEQYF.

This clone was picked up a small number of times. In nucleotides, the CDR3 is TGTGCCAGCAGTCCTCGCGGACAGGGGCAGCCCCAGCATTTT. Protein sequence: CASSPRGQGQPQHF. This chain connects TRBV2 to TRBJ1-5; 9 bases are shared with TRBD1. CDR1 and CDR2 (germline): SNHLY, FYNNEI. The V and J ends lost 5 bases and 7 bases, in that order; junction bases with no gene match: 6. The CDR3 extends over 14 amino acids.

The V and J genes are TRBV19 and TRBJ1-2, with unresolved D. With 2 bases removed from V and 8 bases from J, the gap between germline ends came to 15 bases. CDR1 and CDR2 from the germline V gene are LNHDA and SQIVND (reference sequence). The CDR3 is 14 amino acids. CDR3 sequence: CASSITEDLPGYTF. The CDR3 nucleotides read TGTGCCAGTAGTATAACGGAGGACCTTCCGGGCTACACCTTC.

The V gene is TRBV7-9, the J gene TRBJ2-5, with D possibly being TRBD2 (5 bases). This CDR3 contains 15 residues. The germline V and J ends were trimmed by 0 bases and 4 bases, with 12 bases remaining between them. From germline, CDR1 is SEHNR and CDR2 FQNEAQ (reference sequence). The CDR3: CASSLAGPAGETQYF. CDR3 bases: TGTGCCAGCAGCTTAGCGGGTCCTGCGGGAGAGACCCAGTACTTC.

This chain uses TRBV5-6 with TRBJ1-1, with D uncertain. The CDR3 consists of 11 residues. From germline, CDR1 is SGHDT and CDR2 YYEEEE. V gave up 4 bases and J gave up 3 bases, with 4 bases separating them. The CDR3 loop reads CASSSYTEAFF. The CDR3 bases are TGTGCCAGCAGCAGCTACACTGAAGCTTTCTTT.

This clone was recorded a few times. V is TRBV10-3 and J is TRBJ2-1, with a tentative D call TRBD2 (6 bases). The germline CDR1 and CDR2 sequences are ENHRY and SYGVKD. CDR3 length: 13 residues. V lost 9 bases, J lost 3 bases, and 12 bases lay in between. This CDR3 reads CAIGRTDYNEQFF. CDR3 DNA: TGTGCCATTGGGAGGACGGACTACAATGAGCAGTTCTTC.

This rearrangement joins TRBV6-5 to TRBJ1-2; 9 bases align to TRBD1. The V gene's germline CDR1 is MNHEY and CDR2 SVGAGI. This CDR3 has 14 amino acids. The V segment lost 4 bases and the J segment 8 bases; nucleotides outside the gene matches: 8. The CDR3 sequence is CASSWGQGQQGYTF. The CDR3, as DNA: TGTGCCAGCAGTTGGGGACAGGGACAGCAAGGCTACACCTTC.

The CDR3 DNA reads as TGTGCCACCAGCCCCGGGACAGCGACTTTGAACACTGAAGCTTTCTTT. This encodes CATSPGTATLNTEAFF. The V and J genes are TRBV15 and TRBJ1-1; 7 bases agree with TRBD1. Germline V gene data show CDR1 as LNHNV and CDR2 as YYDKDF (reference sequence). V shed 5 bases, J shed 0 bases, and the junction held 9 bases outside the gene matches. CDR3 length equals 16 residues.